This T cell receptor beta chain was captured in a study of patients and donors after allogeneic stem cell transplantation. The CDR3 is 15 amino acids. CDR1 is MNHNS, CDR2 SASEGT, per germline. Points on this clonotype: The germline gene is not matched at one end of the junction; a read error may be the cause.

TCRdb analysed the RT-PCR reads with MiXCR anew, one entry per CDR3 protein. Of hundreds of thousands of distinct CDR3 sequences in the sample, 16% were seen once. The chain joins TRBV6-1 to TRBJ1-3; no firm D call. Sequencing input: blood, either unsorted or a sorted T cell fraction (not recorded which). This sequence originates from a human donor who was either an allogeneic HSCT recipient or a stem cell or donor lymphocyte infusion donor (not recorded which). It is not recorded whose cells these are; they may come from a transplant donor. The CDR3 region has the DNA TGTGCCAGCAGTGGACGTCTGGGGTTCGGAAACTCCATATATTTT. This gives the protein CASSGRLGFGNSIYF.